The 6 T cell receptor beta chains below were found in one sample sequenced in a study of Graves' ophthalmopathy and Graves' hyperthyroidism. Scientists amplified the TCR beta CDR3 regions from RNA transcripts. HTBI-primed RT-PCR formed the first round, and a multiplex PCR formed the second. TCRdb ran MiXCR on the multiplex PCR reads and lists one entry per CDR3 protein. The repertoire consists of over a million distinct CDR3 sequences, with about two fifths occurring once and the leading ten covering 8.5% to 14%. The source material was peripheral blood or thyroid tissue (not recorded which). The receptors come from an adult man with Graves' hyperthyroidism.

This chain connects TRBV10-3 to TRBJ1-5; D might be TRBD1 (6 bases). The CDR3 spans 13 residues. The V and J ends lost 5 bases and 6 bases respectively, with 11 bases between them. Germline CDR1 is ENHRY and CDR2 is SYGVKD. The CDR3 nucleotides read TGTGCCATCAGTCCAGGGGCAGGTCAGCCCCAGCATTTT. Protein: CAISPGAGQPQHF.

The V and J genes are TRBV2 and TRBJ1-5; D remains ambiguous. The CDR3 extends over 15 amino acids. CDR1 and CDR2 from the germline V gene are SNHLY and FYNNEI. V was cut by 2 bases and J by 4 bases, with 12 bases left in between. CDR3: CASSERVVGNQPQHF. The DNA of the CDR3 is TGTGCCAGCAGTGAAAGGGTGGTGGGGAATCAGCCCCAGCATTTT.

The chain uses TRBV9 and TRBJ1-1; 7 bases are a match to TRBD1. The CDR3 loop spans 13 amino acids. Trimming at V came to 8 bases and at J to 4 bases, leaving 8 bases not matched to a gene. From germline, CDR1 is SGDLS and CDR2 YYNGEE. The CDR3: CASSGQVGTEAFF. CDR3 in DNA: TGTGCCAGTAGTGGACAGGTAGGCACTGAAGCTTTCTTT.

The rearrangement joins TRBV10-2 to TRBJ1-5; D is undetermined. The germline V and J ends were trimmed by 4 bases and 3 bases, with 7 bases remaining between them. The germline CDR1 and CDR2 sequences are WSHSY and SAAADI. The CDR3 has 13 amino acids. This chain's CDR3 is CASSGATNQPQHF. The CDR3 region has the DNA TGCGCCAGCAGTGGGGCCACCAATCAGCCCCAGCATTTT.

DNA of the CDR3: TGTGCCAGTAGTATATGGGGTCGCACTGAAGCTTTCTTT. Translated: CASSIWGRTEAFF. The V call is TRBV19, the J call TRBJ1-1, with D unresolved. CDR1 and CDR2 from the germline V gene are LNHDA and SQIVND (reference sequence). CDR3 length: 13 amino acids. Trimming left V 2 bases short and J 4 bases short, with 8 bases between.

This chain joins TRBV28 and TRBJ1-4; tentatively, D is TRBD1 (5 bases). Trimming removed 6 bases from V and 0 bases from J, with 11 bases in between. Looked up from germline, CDR1 is MDHEN and CDR2 is SYDVKM. The CDR3 spans 15 residues. In nucleotides, the CDR3 is TGTGCCAGCAGCCGAGACAGACCAACTAATGAAAAACTGTTTTTT. Amino acids: CASSRDRPTNEKLFF.